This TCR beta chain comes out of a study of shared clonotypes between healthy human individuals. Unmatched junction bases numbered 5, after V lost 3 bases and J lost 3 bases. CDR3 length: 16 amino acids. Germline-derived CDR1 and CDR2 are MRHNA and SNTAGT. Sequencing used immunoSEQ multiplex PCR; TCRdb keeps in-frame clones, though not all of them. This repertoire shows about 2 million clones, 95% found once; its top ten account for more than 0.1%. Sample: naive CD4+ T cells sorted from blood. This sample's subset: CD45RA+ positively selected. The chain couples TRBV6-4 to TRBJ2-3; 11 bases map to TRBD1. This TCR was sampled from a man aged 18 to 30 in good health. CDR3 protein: CASSEGQGVTTDTQYF. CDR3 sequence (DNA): TGTGCCAGCAGTGAGGGACAGGGGGTAACAACAGATACGCAGTATTTT.